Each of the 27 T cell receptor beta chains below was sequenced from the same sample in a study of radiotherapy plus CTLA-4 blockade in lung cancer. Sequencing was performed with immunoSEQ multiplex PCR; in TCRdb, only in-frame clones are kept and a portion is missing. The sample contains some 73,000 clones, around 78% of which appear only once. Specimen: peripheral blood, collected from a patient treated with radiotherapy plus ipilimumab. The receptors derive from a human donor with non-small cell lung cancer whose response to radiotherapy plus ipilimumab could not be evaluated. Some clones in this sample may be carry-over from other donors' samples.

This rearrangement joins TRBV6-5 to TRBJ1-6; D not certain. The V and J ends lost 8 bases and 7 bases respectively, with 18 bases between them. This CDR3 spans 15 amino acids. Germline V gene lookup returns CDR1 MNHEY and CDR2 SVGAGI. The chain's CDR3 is CASALSLAVNSPLHF. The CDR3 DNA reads TGTGCCAGCGCCCTCTCTTTAGCCGTGAATTCACCCCTCCACTTT.

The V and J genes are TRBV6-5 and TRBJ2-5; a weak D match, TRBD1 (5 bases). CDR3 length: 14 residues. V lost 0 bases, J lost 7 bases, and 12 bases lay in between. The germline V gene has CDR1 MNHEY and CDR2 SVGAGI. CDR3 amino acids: CASSYSGPIGTQYF. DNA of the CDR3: TGTGCCAGCAGTTACTCGGGGCCCATTGGGACCCAGTACTTC.

As DNA, the CDR3 is TGTGCCAGCAGCCAGTCCGGGACAGGGCTCTACGAGCAGTACTTC. Its translation: CASSQSGTGLYEQYF. The rearrangement links TRBV4-2 to TRBJ2-7, with 9 bases fitting TRBD1. The CDR3 has 15 residues. From germline, CDR1 is LGHNA and CDR2 YNFKEQ. With 3 bases clipped from V and 3 bases from J, the junction kept 6 bases outside the gene matches.

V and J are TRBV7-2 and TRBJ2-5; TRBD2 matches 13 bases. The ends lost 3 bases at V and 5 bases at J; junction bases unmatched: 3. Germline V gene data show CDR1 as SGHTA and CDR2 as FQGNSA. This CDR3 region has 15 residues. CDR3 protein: CASSFTSGGAETQYF. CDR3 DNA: TGTGCCAGCAGCTTTACTAGCGGGGGGGCGGAGACCCAGTACTTC.

The CDR3 loop is CASRPSTSGPGDTQYF. The CDR3 DNA sequence: TGTGCCAGCAGGCCCTCCACTAGCGGGCCCGGGGATACGCAGTATTTT. V gene TRBV27 combines with J gene TRBJ2-3, with 9 bases fitting TRBD2. CDR3 size: 16 residues. V gave up 6 bases and J gave up 6 bases; unmatched junction bases: 13. Germline lookup yields CDR1 MNHEY and CDR2 SMNVEV (reference sequence).

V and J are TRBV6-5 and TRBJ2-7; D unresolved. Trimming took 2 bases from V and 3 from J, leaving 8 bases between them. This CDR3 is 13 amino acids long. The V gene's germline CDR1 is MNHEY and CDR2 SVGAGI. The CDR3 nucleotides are TGTGCCAGCAGTTACGGCCCCGACTACGAGCAGTACTTC. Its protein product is CASSYGPDYEQYF.

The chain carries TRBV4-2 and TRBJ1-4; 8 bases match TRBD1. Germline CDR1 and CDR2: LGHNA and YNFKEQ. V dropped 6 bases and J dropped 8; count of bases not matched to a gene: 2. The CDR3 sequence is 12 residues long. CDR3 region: CASRQGGEKLFF. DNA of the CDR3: TGTGCCAGCAGACAGGGGGGCGAAAAACTGTTTTTT.

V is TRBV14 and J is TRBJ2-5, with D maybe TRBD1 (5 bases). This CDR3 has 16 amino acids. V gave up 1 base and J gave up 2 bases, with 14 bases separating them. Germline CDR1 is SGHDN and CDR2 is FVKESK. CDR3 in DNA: TGTGCCAGCAGCCAAGGTGTCCGACAGAGACAAGAGACCCAGTACTTC. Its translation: CASSQGVRQRQETQYF. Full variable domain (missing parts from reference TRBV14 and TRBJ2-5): EAGVTQFPSHSVIEKGQTVTLRCDPISGHDNLYWYRRVMGKEIKFLLHFVKESKQDESGMPNNRFLAERTGGTYSTLKVQPAELEDSGVYFCASSQGVRQRQETQYFGPGTRLLVL.

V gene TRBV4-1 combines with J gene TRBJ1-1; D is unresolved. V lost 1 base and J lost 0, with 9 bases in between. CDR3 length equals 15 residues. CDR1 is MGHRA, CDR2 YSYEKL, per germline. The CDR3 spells CASSQGVQLNTEAFF. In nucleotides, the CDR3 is TGCGCCAGCAGCCAAGGGGTACAGCTGAACACTGAAGCTTTCTTT.

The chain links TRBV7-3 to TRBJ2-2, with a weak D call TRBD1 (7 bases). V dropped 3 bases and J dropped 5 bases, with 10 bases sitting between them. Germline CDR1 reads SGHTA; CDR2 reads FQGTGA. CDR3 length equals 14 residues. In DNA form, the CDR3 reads TGTGCCAGCAGCTTGACAGGGACTACCGGGGAGCTGTTTTTT. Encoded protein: CASSLTGTTGELFF.

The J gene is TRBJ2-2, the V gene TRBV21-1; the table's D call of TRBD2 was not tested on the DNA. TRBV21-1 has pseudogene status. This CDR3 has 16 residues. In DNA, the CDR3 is TGTGCCAGCAGCAAAGGAGAGGGCCCCAACACCGGGGAGCTGTTTTTT. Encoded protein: CASSKGEGPNTGELFF.

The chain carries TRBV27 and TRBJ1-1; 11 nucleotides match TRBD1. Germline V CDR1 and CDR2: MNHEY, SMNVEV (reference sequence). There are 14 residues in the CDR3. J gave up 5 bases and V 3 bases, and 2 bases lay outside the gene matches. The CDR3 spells CASSFGTGGTEAFF. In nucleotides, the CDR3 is TGTGCCAGCAGTTTCGGGACAGGGGGAACTGAAGCTTTCTTT.

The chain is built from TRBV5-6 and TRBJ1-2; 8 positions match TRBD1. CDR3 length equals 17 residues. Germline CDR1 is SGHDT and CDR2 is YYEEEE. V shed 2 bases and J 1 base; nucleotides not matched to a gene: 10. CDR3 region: CASSLYGTGTSNYGYTF. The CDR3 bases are TGTGCCAGCAGCTTATATGGGACAGGCACTAGTAACTATGGCTACACCTTC.

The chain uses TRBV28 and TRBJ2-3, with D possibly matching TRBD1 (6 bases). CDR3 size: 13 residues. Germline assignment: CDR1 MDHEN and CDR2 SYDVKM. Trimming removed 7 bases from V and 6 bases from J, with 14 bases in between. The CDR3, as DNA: TGTGCCAGCAAGCAACAGGGAGTGGATACGCAGTATTTT. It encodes CASKQQGVDTQYF.

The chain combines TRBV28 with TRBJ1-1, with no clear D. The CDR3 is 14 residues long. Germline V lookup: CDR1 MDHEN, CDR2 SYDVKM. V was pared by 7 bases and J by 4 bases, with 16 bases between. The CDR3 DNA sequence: TGTGCCAGCACCCGGGGAGGTTTTACCACTGAAGCTTTCTTT. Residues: CASTRGGFTTEAFF.

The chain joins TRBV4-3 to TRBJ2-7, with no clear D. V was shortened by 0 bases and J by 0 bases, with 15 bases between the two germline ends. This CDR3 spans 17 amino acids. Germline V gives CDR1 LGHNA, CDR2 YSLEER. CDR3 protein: CASSQDPPLFSSYEQYF. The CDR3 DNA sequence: TGCGCCAGCAGCCAAGACCCGCCCCTCTTCAGCTCCTACGAGCAGTACTTC.

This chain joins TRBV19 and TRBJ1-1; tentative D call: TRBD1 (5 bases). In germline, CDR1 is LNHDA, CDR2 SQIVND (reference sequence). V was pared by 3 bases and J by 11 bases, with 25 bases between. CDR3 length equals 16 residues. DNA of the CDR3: TGTGCCAGTAGTATGCGAAGGTCGAGCGGGACTCCGGTGGCTTTCTTT. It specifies CASSMRRSSGTPVAFF.

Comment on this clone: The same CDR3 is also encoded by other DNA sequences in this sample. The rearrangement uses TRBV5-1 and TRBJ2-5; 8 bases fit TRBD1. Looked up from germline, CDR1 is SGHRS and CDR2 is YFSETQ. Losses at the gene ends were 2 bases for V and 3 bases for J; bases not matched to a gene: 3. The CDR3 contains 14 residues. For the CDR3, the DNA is TGCGCCAGCAGCTTTGGACAGGGAGAAGAGACCCAGTACTTC. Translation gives CASSFGQGEETQYF.

CDR3 in DNA: TGTGCCAGCAGTAGTGGTGGGACACTTGAGCAGTTCTTC. Translation gives CASSSGGTLEQFF. The chain combines TRBV2 with TRBJ2-1; the D gene is possibly TRBD1 (6 bases). The CDR3 consists of 13 residues. V was trimmed by 5 bases and J by 9 bases, leaving 14 bases between them. Germline V lookup: CDR1 SNHLY, CDR2 FYNNEI.

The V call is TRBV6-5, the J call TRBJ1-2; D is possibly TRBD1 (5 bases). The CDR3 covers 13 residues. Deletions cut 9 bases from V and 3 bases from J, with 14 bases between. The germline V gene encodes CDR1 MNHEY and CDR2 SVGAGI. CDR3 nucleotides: TGTGCCAGTCTAGGGACGGGGGACTATGGCTACACCTTC. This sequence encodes CASLGTGDYGYTF.

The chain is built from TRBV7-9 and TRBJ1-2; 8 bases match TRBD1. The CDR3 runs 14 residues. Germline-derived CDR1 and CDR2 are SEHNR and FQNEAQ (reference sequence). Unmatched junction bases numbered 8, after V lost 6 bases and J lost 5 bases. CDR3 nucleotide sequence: TGTGCCAGCAGTTCCGGGACAGGTCCGTATGGCTACACCTTC. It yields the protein CASSSGTGPYGYTF.

CDR3 nucleotide sequence: TGTGCCAGCACCCTCAGTGGGCAGGGTATTTCGTTCTTC. Protein: CASTLSGQGISFF. V is TRBV28 and J is TRBJ2-1; D is perhaps TRBD1 (5 bases). Between the trimmed V and J ends, which lost 7 bases and 15 bases, there was a span of 22 bases. The length of the CDR3 is 13 residues. Germline-derived CDR1 and CDR2 are MDHEN and SYDVKM.

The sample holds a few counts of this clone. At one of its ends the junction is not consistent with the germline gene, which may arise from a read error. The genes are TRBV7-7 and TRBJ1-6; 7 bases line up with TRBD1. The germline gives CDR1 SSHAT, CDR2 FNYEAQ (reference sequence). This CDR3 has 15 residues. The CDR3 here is CASSRNQGENSPLHF. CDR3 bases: TGTGCTAGCAGCCGCAACCAGGGGGAAAATTCACCCCTCCACTTT.

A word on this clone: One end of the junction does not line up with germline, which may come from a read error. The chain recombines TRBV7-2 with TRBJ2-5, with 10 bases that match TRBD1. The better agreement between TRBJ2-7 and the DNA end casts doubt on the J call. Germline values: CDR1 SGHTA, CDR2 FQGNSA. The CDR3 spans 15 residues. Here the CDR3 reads CASNLVTGGNYEQYF. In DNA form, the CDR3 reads TGTGCCAGCAACTTAGTGACAGGGGGCAATTACGAGCAGTACTTC.

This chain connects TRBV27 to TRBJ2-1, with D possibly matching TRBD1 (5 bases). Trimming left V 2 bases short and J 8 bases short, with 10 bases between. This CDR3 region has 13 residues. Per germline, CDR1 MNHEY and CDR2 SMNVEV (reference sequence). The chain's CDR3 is CASSLQGPDEQFF. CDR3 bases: TGTGCCAGCAGTTTACAGGGTCCTGATGAGCAGTTCTTC.

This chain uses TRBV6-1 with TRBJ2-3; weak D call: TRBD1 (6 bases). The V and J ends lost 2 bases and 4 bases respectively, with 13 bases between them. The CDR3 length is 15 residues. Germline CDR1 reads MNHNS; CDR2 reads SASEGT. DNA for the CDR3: TGTGCCAGCAGTGAACGGGCAGGGGTGGCAGATACGCAGTATTTT. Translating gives CASSERAGVADTQYF.

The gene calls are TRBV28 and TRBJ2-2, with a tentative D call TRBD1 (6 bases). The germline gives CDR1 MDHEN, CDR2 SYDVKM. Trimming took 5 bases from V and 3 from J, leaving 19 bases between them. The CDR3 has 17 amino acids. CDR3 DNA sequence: TGTGCCAGCAGTCTTCGTCGGACAGCGCGGGACACCGGGGAGCTGTTTTTT. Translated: CASSLRRTARDTGELFF.